This T cell receptor (beta chain) was sequenced in a study of T cell changes during pregnancy in multiple sclerosis. This CDR3 has 13 amino acids. Germline V CDR1 and CDR2: ENHRY, SYGVKD. Trimming removed 8 bases from V and 2 bases from J, with 12 bases in between. Profiled with immunoSEQ multiplex PCR; TCRdb holds only in-frame clones, not every one. Altogether approximately 61,000 clones are present, approximately 88% being singletons, with the ten largest covering over 1.5%. This sample comprised peripheral blood, obtained in the first trimester of pregnancy. The rearrangement joins TRBV10-3 to TRBJ2-5, with D maybe TRBD2 (6 bases). This TCR was recovered from a female donor with multiple sclerosis, enrolled in a pregnancy study. CDR3: CAIARERQETQYF. Written as DNA, the CDR3 is TGTGCCATCGCACGGGAGCGGCAAGAGACCCAGTACTTC.